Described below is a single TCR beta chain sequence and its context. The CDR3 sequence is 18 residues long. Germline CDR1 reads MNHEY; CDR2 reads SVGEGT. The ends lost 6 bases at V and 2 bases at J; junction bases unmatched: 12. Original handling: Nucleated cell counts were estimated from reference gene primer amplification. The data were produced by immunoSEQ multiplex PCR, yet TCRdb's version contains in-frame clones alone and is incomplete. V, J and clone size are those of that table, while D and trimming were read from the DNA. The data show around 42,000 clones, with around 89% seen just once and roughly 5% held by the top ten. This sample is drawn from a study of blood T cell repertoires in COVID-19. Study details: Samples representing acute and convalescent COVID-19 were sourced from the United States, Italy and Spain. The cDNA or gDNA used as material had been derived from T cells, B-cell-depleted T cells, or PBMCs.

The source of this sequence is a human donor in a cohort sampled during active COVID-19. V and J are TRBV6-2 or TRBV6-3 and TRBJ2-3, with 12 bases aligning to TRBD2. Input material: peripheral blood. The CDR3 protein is CASSRTSGMGAYTDTQYF. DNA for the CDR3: TGTGCCAGCAGCAGGACTAGCGGGATGGGGGCCTACACAGATACGCAGTATTTT.